This entry lists 4 T cell receptor beta chains sequenced from one sample in a study of chemoradiotherapy in HPV16-positive cancers. Sequencing was performed with immunoSEQ multiplex PCR; in TCRdb, only in-frame clones are kept and a portion is missing. This sample has about 2,500 clones, with roughly 84% found just once. Source: tumor tissue, taken from a patient who underwent chemoradiotherapy. Receptors were obtained from a human donor with HPV-associated anogenital cancer.

The gene calls are TRBV7-9 and TRBJ1-2; TRBD1 aligns across 9 bases. Germline V CDR1 and CDR2: SEHNR, FQNEAQ (reference sequence). J gave up 10 bases and V 5 bases, and 5 bases lay outside the gene matches. The CDR3 is made up of 12 amino acids. The CDR3 DNA is TGTGCCAGCAGCGGCCGGACAGGGGCCTACACCTTC. Its translation: CASSGRTGAYTF.

The J gene is TRBJ1-1, the V gene TRBV7-9; the D gene is possibly TRBD1 (5 bases). The CDR3 runs 15 residues. Looked up from germline, CDR1 is SEHNR and CDR2 is FQNEAQ (reference sequence). Between the trimmed V and J ends, which lost 3 bases and 3 bases, there was a span of 14 bases. DNA for the CDR3: TGTGCCAGCAGCTTTAAGGTCAGGGCGGACACTGAAGCTTTCTTT. Protein: CASSFKVRADTEAFF.

The rearrangement uses TRBV7-6 and TRBJ2-1, with 14 bases that match TRBD2. Trimming took 5 bases from V and 9 from J; bases not matched to a gene: 6. Germline CDR1 and CDR2: SGHVS and FNYEAQ. The CDR3 contains 15 residues. The CDR3 loop reads CASSGLAGGVSEQFF. The CDR3 bases are TGTGCCAGCAGCGGACTAGCGGGGGGAGTAAGTGAGCAGTTCTTC.

The chain couples TRBV2 to TRBJ2-7; D possibly matches TRBD1 or TRBD2 (5 bases each). V lost 6 bases to trimming and J lost 0 bases, with 12 bases between them. Germline V CDR1 and CDR2: SNHLY, FYNNEI. The CDR3 sequence is 14 residues long. The CDR3 DNA reads as TGTGCCAGCAGCTCGGGGCTTATCTCCTACGAGCAGTACGTC. Translation gives CASSSGLISYEQYV.